The present entry profiles one T cell receptor beta chain with its context. Its matching antigen is unknown. Method: immunoSEQ multiplex PCR; TCRdb's copy keeps in-frame clones and lacks some. The table lists tens of thousands of clones, roughly 72% of them singletons. This sample was included in a study of vaccination effects on CD4 cells after COVID-19. Whole-study results and caveats: Late post-vaccination samples showed marked contraction of infection- and vaccine-induced clones.

Expansion with viral peptide pools was applied to antigen-specific CD4+ T cells by the ViraFEST assay prior to sequencing. CD4+ T cell isolation took place after 10 days of culture. Two doses of BNT162b2 or mRNA-1273 vaccine were administered to participants. Per germline, CDR1 SNHLY and CDR2 FYNNEI. V lost 2 bases to trimming and J lost 4 bases, with 13 bases between them. This CDR3 has 15 residues. The chain carries TRBV2 and TRBJ2-3; no clear D gene. Sequenced here: CD4+ T cells from PBMCs cultured with HCoV-229E spike peptides, sampled after COVID-19 vaccination. The receptor was isolated from a human donor who received a COVID-19 vaccine. The CDR3 DNA reads TGTGCCAGCAGTGAATCAATCGGCTTACCAGATACGCAGTATTTT. It codes for CASSESIGLPDTQYF.